Listed here are 21 T cell receptor beta chains from one sample, sequenced in a study of response to subunit inactivated influenza vaccine. TCRdb redid the calling of the RT-PCR reads with MiXCR, one entry per CDR3 protein. In the table there are 630,000 or so distinct CDR3 sequences, about 15% of which are singletons. The sample consisted of PBMCs from blood, taken 12 days after vaccination. These TCRs come from a man aged 50 or older who received an inactivated influenza vaccine.

The rearrangement links TRBV11-2 to TRBJ1-2; TRBD1 matches at 12 bases. In germline, CDR1 is SGHAT, CDR2 FQNNGV. The V segment lost 3 bases and the J segment 6 bases; nucleotides outside the gene matches: 5. This CDR3 comprises 15 residues. The CDR3 loop reads CASSLGQGAYHGYTF. CDR3 bases: TGTGCCAGCAGCTTGGGACAGGGGGCTTATCATGGCTACACCTTC.

This chain uses TRBV25-1 with TRBJ1-4; no reliable D call. V lost 7 bases to trimming and J lost 3 bases, with 6 bases between them. From germline, CDR1 is MGHDK and CDR2 SYGVNS. CDR3 size: 12 residues. CDR3 residues: CASKEANEKLFF. CDR3 DNA sequence: TGTGCCAGCAAGGAGGCTAATGAAAAACTGTTTTTT.

V is TRBV20-1 and J is TRBJ2-5; TRBD2 matches 12 bases. V gave up 1 base and J gave up 0 bases; unmatched junction bases: 0. Germline-derived CDR1 and CDR2 are DFQATT and SNEGSKA (reference sequence). This CDR3 is 15 amino acids long. CDR3: CSARGTSGDQETQYF. The CDR3 DNA is TGCAGTGCTAGAGGGACTAGCGGGGACCAAGAGACCCAGTACTTC.

The chain uses TRBV9 and TRBJ2-7; TRBD1 agrees at 7 bases. CDR3 size: 14 residues. From germline, CDR1 is SGDLS and CDR2 YYNGEE. The V and J ends lost 3 bases and 0 bases, in that order; junction bases with no gene match: 3. The CDR3 reads CASSAGTVSYEQYF. Here the CDR3 DNA reads TGTGCCAGCAGCGCTGGGACAGTCTCCTACGAGCAGTACTTC.

This clonotype was detected a few times. The chain uses TRBV20-1 and TRBJ1-6; tentatively, D is TRBD1 (5 bases). Germline V gene sequence: CDR1 DFQATT, CDR2 SNEGSKA (reference sequence). This CDR3 comprises 14 residues. Deletions cut 5 bases from V and 10 bases from J, with 18 bases between. The CDR3 DNA sequence: TGCAGTGCTCGGGACGGACTAGGCTTCTCACCCCTCCACTTT. Its translation is CSARDGLGFSPLHF.

CDR3 in amino acids: CASSPRTSSSGELFF. The CDR3 DNA follows: TGTGCCAGCAGTCCGCGGACGTCCAGCTCCGGGGAGCTGTTTTTT. The rearrangement uses TRBV28 and TRBJ2-2; D is ambiguous. This CDR3 comprises 15 residues. Per the germline V gene, CDR1 is MDHEN and CDR2 is SYDVKM. Trimming removed 5 bases at V and 6 bases at J, with 16 bases between.

Details on this clonotype: Germline and junction disagree at one end, which may indicate a read error. CDR3 DNA: TGTGCCAGCAGCCTAGGGCAAGGACAGGGCTACGAGCAGTACTTC. Its protein product is CASSLGQGQGYEQYF. The chain joins TRBV13 to TRBJ2-7; 8 nucleotides line up with TRBD1. CDR1 and CDR2 (germline): PRHDT, FYEKMQ (reference sequence). The CDR3 contains 15 residues.

In this sample, this clonotype turned up many times. The V gene is TRBV28, the J gene TRBJ2-2; D might be TRBD2 (6 bases). The CDR3 contains 17 residues. The V end lost 4 bases, the J end lost 2 bases, and 17 bases lay between the germline ends. Germline-derived CDR1 and CDR2 are MDHEN and SYDVKM. The CDR3 DNA is TGTGCCAGCAGTTCTGCCCTTGGGGGGAAAAACACCGGGGAGCTGTTTTTT. Encoded protein: CASSSALGGKNTGELFF.

V usage is TRBV4-1 and J usage is TRBJ2-7; a possible D gene is TRBD2 (5 bases). Trimming stripped 0 bases from V and 11 bases from J, with 14 bases between. The length of the CDR3 is 13 residues. The germline gives CDR1 MGHRA, CDR2 YSYEKL. CDR3 in amino acids: CASSQDRGVDEYF. The CDR3 nucleotides are TGCGCCAGCAGCCAAGATCGGGGAGTCGACGAGTACTTC.

V gene TRBV19 combines with J gene TRBJ1-5; a weak D match, TRBD1 (5 bases). V lost 2 bases and J lost 5, with 10 bases in between. The CDR3 sequence is 14 residues long. CDR1 is LNHDA and CDR2 is SQIVND in the germline V gene (reference sequence). CDR3 residues: CASSIQGADQPQHF. As DNA, the CDR3 is TGTGCCAGTAGTATACAAGGGGCGGATCAGCCCCAGCATTTT. The full variable domain, completed using reference TRBV19 and TRBJ1-5, is DGGITQSPKYLFRKEGQNVTLSCEQNLNHDAMYWYRQDPGQGLRLIYYSQIVNDFQKGDIAEGYSVSREKKESFPLTVTSAQKNPTAFYLCASSIQGADQPQHFGDGTRLSIL.

There are a few counts of this clonotype. The genes are TRBV4-1 and TRBJ1-3, with no clear D. This CDR3 spans 16 amino acids. Germline CDR1 reads MGHRA; CDR2 reads YSYEKL. V was cut by 0 bases and J by 4 bases, with 13 bases left in between. The CDR3 region is CASSQDFGSGGNTIYF. The CDR3 bases are TGCGCCAGCAGCCAAGATTTCGGGTCGGGAGGAAACACCATATATTTT.

This clonotype was seen ten or more times. This chain joins TRBV5-1 and TRBJ1-1; maybe TRBD1 (6 bases). This CDR3 has 13 amino acids. Deletions cut 4 bases from V and 7 bases from J, with 14 bases between. Germline CDR1 and CDR2: SGHRS and YFSETQ. The CDR3 DNA follows: TGCGCCAGCAGCGTCGGGACACCACATGAAGCTTTCTTT. Protein product: CASSVGTPHEAFF.

V is TRBV7-2 and J is TRBJ1-2; 9 bases line up with TRBD1. Unmatched junction bases numbered 12, after V lost 5 bases and J lost 14 bases. This CDR3 has 13 residues. Germline CDR1 is SGHTA and CDR2 is FQGNSA. The CDR3 DNA reads TGTGCCAGCAGCCTGGGACAGGGTCAGAGGGAGACCTTC. Amino acids: CASSLGQGQRETF.

This chain connects TRBV29-1 to TRBJ2-3; the match to TRBD2 covers 13 bases. Germline CDR1 and CDR2: SQVTM and ANQGSEA. CDR3 size: 19 residues. Trimming cost V 6 bases and J 1 base; bases outside gene matches: 16. The CDR3 loop reads CSVLTLAGGPGRGTDTQYF. For the CDR3, the DNA is TGCAGCGTACTGACACTAGCGGGAGGGCCAGGGAGAGGCACAGATACGCAGTATTTT.

The chain uses TRBV5-5 and TRBJ1-3, with TRBD1 matching over 10 bases. CDR1 is SGHKS and CDR2 is YYEKEE in the germline V gene (reference sequence). The CDR3 length is 15 residues. Trimming cost V 4 bases and J 3 bases; bases outside gene matches: 4. This chain's CDR3 is CASSAGQGSGNTIYF. As DNA, the CDR3 is TGTGCCAGCAGCGCGGGACAGGGGAGTGGAAACACCATATATTTT.

This clonotype came up many times. The chain joins TRBV7-8 to TRBJ2-7; D is unresolved. The CDR3 consists of 14 residues. The V end was cut by 3 bases, the J end by 1 base, with 10 bases between. Germline CDR1 reads SGHVS; CDR2 reads FQNEAQ. The CDR3 DNA is TGTGCCAGCAGCTTCCGGTCCCCTTCCTACGAGCAGTACTTC. Its protein is CASSFRSPSYEQYF.

The V and J genes are TRBV6-2 or TRBV6-3 and TRBJ2-2, with D possibly being TRBD2 (6 bases). Germline CDR1 is MNHEY and CDR2 is SVGEGT. The CDR3 is made up of 17 amino acids. Trimming took off 5 bases at V and 8 bases at J, with 24 bases between the two ends. CDR3 bases: TGTGCCAGCAGTCCCGAAGCGGGCCTGATGGATGAGGGGGAGCTGTTTTTT. It yields the protein CASSPEAGLMDEGELFF.

This clonotype was counted ten times or more. J is TRBJ2-4 and V is TRBV20-1; D uncertain. This CDR3 region has 10 residues. From germline, CDR1 is DFQATT and CDR2 SNEGSKA (reference sequence). The V and J ends lost 6 bases and 6 bases respectively, with 6 bases between them. The CDR3 loop reads CSAVANIQYF. In DNA, the CDR3 is TGCAGTGCCGTAGCAAACATTCAGTACTTC.

This clonotype was counted at least ten times. This CDR3 is CASSYSGRGYEQYF. CDR3 DNA sequence: TGTGCCAGCAGTTACTCCGGCAGGGGGTACGAGCAGTACTTC. V is TRBV6-5 and J is TRBJ2-7, with TRBD1 matching 7 bases. Losses at the gene ends were 0 bases for V and 4 bases for J; bases not matched to a gene: 3. CDR3 length: 14 residues. Germline CDR1 and CDR2: MNHEY and SVGAGI.

This clonotype was observed many times. This chain links TRBV5-1 with TRBJ2-1; TRBD2 agrees at 12 bases. This CDR3 contains 16 residues. The germline CDR1 and CDR2 sequences are SGHRS and YFSETQ. Trimming at V came to 4 bases and at J to 6 bases, leaving 8 bases not matched to a gene. CDR3 sequence: CASSPMTSGRFNEQFF. For the CDR3, the DNA is TGCGCCAGCAGCCCTATGACTAGCGGGAGATTCAATGAGCAGTTCTTC.

At least ten counts were recorded for this clonotype. The chain recombines TRBV6-1 with TRBJ2-1; D might be TRBD2 (6 bases). The germline V gene encodes CDR1 MNHNS and CDR2 SASEGT. The CDR3 has 14 amino acids. Deletions cut 2 bases from V and 8 bases from J, with 13 bases between. Written as DNA, the CDR3 is TGTGCCAGCAGTGAACTCGGGAGTGTGGATGAGCAGTTCTTC. This translates into CASSELGSVDEQFF.